This T cell receptor (beta chain) comes out of a study of blood T cells in healthy people across ages. Germline loops: CDR1 LGHDT, CDR2 YNNKEL (reference sequence). There are 13 residues in the CDR3. The germline V and J ends were trimmed by 7 bases and 2 bases, with 11 bases remaining between them. It was with a sample-barcoded 5' primer and a J-beta primer mix that a second PCR of roughly 7 to 12 cycles was run. Via MiXCR, TCRdb re-called the 5' RACE reads, giving one row per CDR3 protein. The data contain more than 500,000 distinct CDR3 sequences, about a quarter of them singletons. The same sample was also studied in work on T cells of mothers and their children. That investigation notes: Thymic selection molds TCR recombination output in a comparable way in related and unrelated pairs.

This chain links TRBV3-1 with TRBJ2-5; D perhaps matches TRBD1 (5 bases). Sequencing was carried out using blood. This TCR was recovered from a boy aged 2-15 years in good health. CDR3 sequence reads: CASTDAGQETQYF. CDR3 nucleotides: TGTGCCAGCACCGACGCAGGGCAAGAGACCCAGTACTTC.